This is a list of T cell receptor beta chains from one sample in a study of blood T cell repertoires in COVID-19. Only in-frame clones appear in the TCRdb table, and some are missing; sequencing was by immunoSEQ multiplex PCR. Of over 300,000 clones in the sample, nearly 90% were seen once. The source material was peripheral blood. These receptors all come from a young man with active or convalescent COVID-19. Each CDR3 is given without its conserved first and last residue. The order of the fields is clone size, V gene, J gene, CDR3 protein. Clone size is given for some rows only: seen once, a few or many times, or a class if the clone is expanded.

clone size: .; V gene: TRBV14; J gene: TRBJ2-1; CDR3 protein: ASSENSGFVRDEQF
clone size: .; V gene: TRBV6-6; J gene: TRBJ1-1; CDR3 protein: ASSSTGNTEAF
clone size: few; V gene: TRBV18; J gene: TRBJ2-1; CDR3 protein: ASSPSVDSYNEQF
clone size: .; V gene: TRBV19; J gene: TRBJ2-1; CDR3 protein: ASIRTSGSGEQF
clone size: .; V gene: TRBV5-6; J gene: TRBJ2-7; CDR3 protein: ASSHTGTDYEQY
clone size: .; V gene: TRBV6-5; J gene: TRBJ2-1; CDR3 protein: ASSYSTGWNEQF
clone size: .; V gene: TRBV27; J gene: TRBJ2-1; CDR3 protein: ASYKKGLASDEQF
clone size: .; V gene: TRBV28; J gene: TRBJ1-1; CDR3 protein: ASTLTGRNTEAF
clone size: many; V gene: TRBV6-5; J gene: TRBJ1-6; CDR3 protein: ASRTTGFESPLH
clone size: few; V gene: TRBV4-3; J gene: TRBJ2-7; CDR3 protein: ASSQDLGTLSSYEQY
clone size: once; V gene: TRBV6-5; J gene: TRBJ2-2; CDR3 protein: ASRGQANTGELF
clone size: .; V gene: TRBV6-5; J gene: TRBJ2-5; CDR3 protein: ASSYAQGRQETQY